The next 8 T cell receptor beta chains were all read from a single sample in a study of blood T cell repertoires in COVID-19. Some clones are missing from TCRdb's copy, which holds only in-frame ones; the method was immunoSEQ multiplex PCR. The table records just over 300,000 clones, 80% to 90% of them present only once. Material for sequencing was PBMCs or T cells enriched from blood (not recorded which). The receptors originated from a young man who had recovered from COVID-19.

This chain links TRBV5-1 with TRBJ1-2, with a tentative D call TRBD1 (6 bases). Per the germline V gene, CDR1 is SGHRS and CDR2 is YFSETQ. The CDR3 consists of 17 residues. The V end lost 0 bases, the J end lost 3 bases, and 18 bases lay between the germline ends. The CDR3: CASSLVGGQGRDYGYTF. The CDR3 nucleotides are TGCGCCAGCAGCTTGGTTGGTGGGCAGGGGAGAGACTATGGCTACACCTTC.

The gene calls are TRBV6-6 and TRBJ2-7, with TRBD1 matching 9 bases. V was pared by 7 bases and J by 3 bases, with 4 bases of the junction left unmatched. The germline V gene encodes CDR1 MNHNY and CDR2 SVGAGI (reference sequence). The CDR3 runs 13 residues. CDR3 sequence reads: CASTTGGYYEQYF. CDR3 in DNA: TGTGCCAGCACCACAGGGGGCTACTACGAGCAGTACTTC.

V gene TRBV4-2 combines with J gene TRBJ2-3; TRBD2 might be the D (6 bases). Germline CDR1 LGHNA, CDR2 YNFKEQ. Trimming took 0 bases from V and 5 from J, leaving 12 bases between them. This CDR3 has 15 residues. CDR3 DNA: TGTGCCAGCAGCCAAGATTTCGGGGGAAGAGATACGCAGTATTTT. Translation gives CASSQDFGGRDTQYF.

Written as DNA, the CDR3 is TGCGCCAGCAGCTCCACTGGACGACAGGACAATGAGCAGTTCTTC. Its translation: CASSSTGRQDNEQFF. This chain joins TRBV5-1 and TRBJ2-1; a possible D gene is TRBD1 (6 bases). The V end lost 3 bases, the J end lost 5 bases, and 15 bases lay between the germline ends. The CDR3 consists of 15 residues. The germline V gene has CDR1 SGHRS and CDR2 YFSETQ.

Concerning this clone itself: Distinct nucleotide sequences in the sample also encode this CDR3. The chain carries TRBV7-9 and TRBJ1-2; D gene ambiguous. The CDR3 sequence is 13 residues long. The V end was cut by 1 base, the J end by 2 bases, with 5 bases between. Germline V CDR1 and CDR2: SEHNR, FQNEAQ (reference sequence). The CDR3: CASSLGQNYGYTF. CDR3 nucleotides: TGTGCCAGCAGCTTAGGTCAGAACTATGGCTACACCTTC.

The rearrangement links TRBV30 to TRBJ1-3; D is unclear. Germline V gene lookup returns CDR1 GTSNPN and CDR2 SVGIG (reference sequence). The CDR3 is 17 amino acids. The V and J ends lost 3 bases and 0 bases respectively, with 18 bases between them. The CDR3 protein is CAWRSIAGSRSGNTIYF. Written as DNA, the CDR3 is TGTGCCTGGAGATCGATCGCGGGGTCCCGCTCTGGAAACACCATATATTTT.

The genes are TRBV9 and TRBJ1-2, with D maybe TRBD1 (5 bases). V was pared by 6 bases and J by 4 bases, with 16 bases between. This CDR3 has 14 amino acids. The germline CDR1 and CDR2 sequences are SGDLS and YYNGEE. Here the CDR3 reads CASTTLDRPYGYTF. In DNA, the CDR3 is TGTGCCAGCACCACGTTAGACAGACCCTATGGCTACACCTTC.

CDR3 residues: CATDPGYNSGANVLTF. In DNA form, the CDR3 reads TGTGCCACCGACCCGGGGTACAACTCTGGGGCCAACGTCCTGACTTTC. The chain carries TRBV15 and TRBJ2-6; D might be TRBD2 (5 bases). This CDR3 is built from 16 residues. The germline V gene encodes CDR1 LNHNV and CDR2 YYDKDF (reference sequence). Trimming left V 8 bases short and J 0 bases short, with 14 bases between.